The 13 T cell receptor beta chains listed next were all sequenced from one sample in a study of blood T cell repertoires in COVID-19. Assay: immunoSEQ multiplex PCR; the TCRdb copy retains only in-frame clones and omits some. The table records approximately 85,000 clones, about 90% of them present only once. What was sequenced was peripheral blood. The receptors shown here come from a woman between 45 and 65 years old in a cohort sampled during active COVID-19.

The chain employs TRBV27 and TRBJ2-7; D possibly corresponds to TRBD2 (5 bases). The V gene's germline CDR1 is MNHEY and CDR2 SMNVEV (reference sequence). This CDR3 has 14 amino acids. Trimming left V 3 bases short and J 5 bases short, with 14 bases between. This chain's CDR3 is CASSFGLAANEQYF. CDR3 bases: TGTGCCAGCAGTTTCGGTCTAGCCGCGAACGAGCAGTACTTC.

Remarks on this clone: Additional DNA sequences in this sample encode the identical CDR3. The rearrangement joins TRBV27 to TRBJ2-7; the match to TRBD2 covers 9 bases. Germline V gene lookup returns CDR1 MNHEY and CDR2 SMNVEV (reference sequence). With 3 bases clipped from V and 0 bases from J, the junction kept 3 bases outside the gene matches. There are 15 residues in the CDR3. The CDR3 DNA reads as TGTGCCAGCAGTTTGCTAGCGGGGACCTCCTACGAGCAGTACTTC. This encodes CASSLLAGTSYEQYF.

This clone has just one count. The chain links TRBV2 to TRBJ1-5; maybe TRBD1 (5 bases). Germline assignment: CDR1 SNHLY and CDR2 FYNNEI. Trimming removed 1 base from V and 7 bases from J, with 11 bases in between. The CDR3 extends over 14 amino acids. The CDR3 sequence is CASSEEQGRQPQHF. As DNA, the CDR3 is TGTGCCAGCAGTGAAGAGCAGGGAAGACAGCCCCAGCATTTT.

V and J are TRBV5-6 and TRBJ1-1, with 9 bases aligning to TRBD1. The germline V gene encodes CDR1 SGHDT and CDR2 YYEEEE. This CDR3 spans 16 amino acids. After removal of 4 bases from V and 1 base from J, the junction contained 8 bases not matched to a gene. For the CDR3, the DNA is TGTGCCAGCAGCATCCCGGGGACAGGGTCGAACACTGAAGCTTTCTTT. Translation gives CASSIPGTGSNTEAFF.

Only one count was recorded for this clone. The rearrangement joins TRBV7-2 to TRBJ2-7, with D possibly TRBD1 on 7 matching bases. The V gene lost 6 bases and the J gene lost 0 bases, with 15 bases spanning the gap. Germline CDR1 SGHTA, CDR2 FQGNSA. This CDR3 is 15 amino acids long. The CDR3 sequence is CASSPRQGGSYEQYF. Here the CDR3 DNA reads TGTGCCAGCAGTCCCAGACAGGGAGGCTCCTACGAGCAGTACTTC.

CDR3 loop: CASSAGTGKMVQYF. Written as DNA, the CDR3 is TGTGCCAGCAGCGCCGGGACAGGGAAAATGGTGCAGTACTTC. The genes are TRBV3-1 (or the pseudogene TRBV3-2) and TRBJ2-7, with 9 bases aligning to TRBD1. V dropped 5 bases and J dropped 9; count of bases not matched to a gene: 11. CDR3 length: 14 residues. Germline CDR1 LGHDT, CDR2 YNNKEL (reference sequence).

In its sample, this clone was seen a few times. The chain has TRBV28 and TRBJ2-7, with a possible D match to TRBD1 (5 bases). The CDR3 extends over 16 amino acids. V dropped 2 bases and J dropped 2 bases, with 16 bases sitting between them. Per the germline V gene, CDR1 is MDHEN and CDR2 is SYDVKM. CDR3 bases: TGTGCCAGCAGTTTAGAGTATCGGACAAATGCCTACGAGCAGTACTTC. This translates into CASSLEYRTNAYEQYF.

This chain connects TRBV7-8 to TRBJ1-5, with D uncertain. The CDR3 has 16 residues. CDR1 is SGHVS and CDR2 is FQNEAQ in the germline V gene. Trimming shortened V by 2 bases and J by 0 bases, and 11 bases separated the two germline ends. CDR3 loop: CASSLYLRGSNQPQHF. CDR3 sequence (DNA): TGTGCCAGCAGCTTATACCTTCGGGGTAGCAATCAGCCCCAGCATTTT.

The rearrangement joins TRBV29-1 to TRBJ2-3; 7 bases are shared with TRBD2. The CDR3 consists of 14 residues. Germline assignment: CDR1 SQVTM and CDR2 ANQGSEA. The V segment lost 7 bases and the J segment 0 bases; nucleotides outside the gene matches: 7. CDR3 DNA: TGCAGCGGAGGAGTTAGCGGGAGCACAGATACGCAGTATTTT. Encoded protein: CSGGVSGSTDTQYF.

The genes are TRBV5-4 and TRBJ2-7; 8 positions match TRBD1. In germline, CDR1 is SGHNT, CDR2 YYREEE (reference sequence). The CDR3 has 14 residues. Trimming took 2 bases from V and 2 from J; bases not matched to a gene: 3. Here the CDR3 DNA reads TGTGCCAGCAGCTTTGACAGGGGACCCTACGAGCAGTACTTC. Residues: CASSFDRGPYEQYF.

V gene TRBV15 combines with J gene TRBJ2-7, with D maybe TRBD2 (5 bases). Germline V gene sequence: CDR1 LNHNV, CDR2 YYDKDF (reference sequence). The CDR3 runs to 14 residues. Trimming stripped 2 bases from V and 2 bases from J, with 10 bases between. The CDR3 DNA reads as TGTGCCACCAGCAGATCCCGGGGTACCTACGAGCAGTACTTC. Encoded protein: CATSRSRGTYEQYF.

J is TRBJ2-7 and V is TRBV7-3; the match to TRBD2 covers 10 bases. The length of the CDR3 is 15 residues. Germline V gene lookup returns CDR1 SGHTA and CDR2 FQGTGA. Unmatched junction bases numbered 3, after V lost 4 bases and J lost 0 bases. This CDR3 reads CASSYIAGGSYEQYF. CDR3 sequence (DNA): TGTGCCAGCAGCTACATAGCGGGAGGCTCCTACGAGCAGTACTTC.

The CDR3 DNA reads as TGTGCCAGCAGTCTGCCCGGGACTAGCGCAGAAGAGACCCAGTACTTC. This encodes CASSLPGTSAEETQYF. V and J are TRBV28 and TRBJ2-5; 10 bases align to TRBD2. V lost 5 bases to trimming and J lost 3 bases; unmatched junction nucleotides: 9. This CDR3 is built from 16 residues. The V gene's germline CDR1 is MDHEN and CDR2 SYDVKM.